This entry lists 16 T cell receptor beta chains sequenced from one sample in a study of shared clonotypes between healthy human individuals. Assay: immunoSEQ multiplex PCR; the TCRdb copy retains only in-frame clones and omits some. The profile shows approximately 2,000,000 clones, just under 95% of them singletons. The source material was naive CD4+ T cells from PBMCs. Subset: CD45RA+ positively selected. Every receptor here comes from a man between 18 and 29 years old in good health. Some clones in this sample may be carry-over from other donors' samples.

V is TRBV14 and J is TRBJ2-1, with 8 bases identical to TRBD2. V was clipped by 3 bases and J by 8 bases; unmatched bases: 15. The CDR3 extends over 17 amino acids. Germline assignment: CDR1 SGHDN and CDR2 FVKESK. The CDR3: CASSHYRVAGGEYEQFF. In nucleotides, the CDR3 is TGTGCCAGCAGCCATTACAGGGTGGCGGGAGGAGAGTATGAGCAGTTCTTC.

This chain uses TRBV19 with TRBJ1-1; no firm D call. Per germline, CDR1 LNHDA and CDR2 SQIVND (reference sequence). Trimming took off 4 bases at V and 0 bases at J, with 12 bases between the two ends. The CDR3 contains 15 residues. The CDR3 nucleotides are TGTGCCAGTAGTAACCACCAACTTATGAACACTGAAGCTTTCTTT. Amino acid sequence: CASSNHQLMNTEAFF.

V usage is TRBV7-2 and J usage is TRBJ2-7; TRBD1 might be the D (5 bases). Germline V gene sequence: CDR1 SGHTA, CDR2 FQGNSA. This CDR3 is 14 amino acids long. The V end was cut by 5 bases, the J end by 6 bases, with 17 bases between. CDR3 sequence reads: CASSRYQGPIEQYF. The DNA for the CDR3 is TGTGCCAGCAGCCGGTATCAGGGTCCGATCGAGCAGTACTTC.

This clone was seen only once. The V and J genes are TRBV6-4 and TRBJ2-7; maybe TRBD1 (6 bases). Germline loops: CDR1 MRHNA, CDR2 SNTAGT. The CDR3 spans 14 residues. V lost 7 bases to trimming and J lost 0 bases, with 13 bases between them. CDR3 DNA: TGTGCCAGCACCATACAGGGTCTCTCCTACGAGCAGTACTTC. This translates into CASTIQGLSYEQYF.

J is TRBJ2-3 and V is TRBV28; D remains ambiguous. V dropped 3 bases and J dropped 4 bases, with 8 bases sitting between them. Germline lookup yields CDR1 MDHEN and CDR2 SYDVKM. This CDR3 spans 13 amino acids. CDR3 sequence reads: CASSLANADTQYF. The CDR3 DNA is TGTGCCAGCAGTTTGGCCAACGCAGATACGCAGTATTTT.

The chain combines TRBV6-4 with TRBJ1-2; 7 nucleotides agree with TRBD1. This CDR3 region has 13 residues. J lost 3 bases, V lost 4 bases, and 2 bases had no gene match. Per the germline V gene, CDR1 is MRHNA and CDR2 is SNTAGT. The CDR3 DNA reads as TGTGCCAGCAGTGGGGACAGAGACTATGGCTACACCTTC. This translates into CASSGDRDYGYTF.

The chain employs TRBV5-1 and TRBJ2-7, with unresolved D. Trimming cost V 0 bases and J 0 bases, with 13 bases left between them. This CDR3 has 16 amino acids. Germline V gene lookup returns CDR1 SGHRS and CDR2 YFSETQ. The chain's CDR3 is CASSLEGLARSYEQYF. CDR3 sequence (DNA): TGCGCCAGCAGCTTGGAGGGCCTCGCGCGCTCCTACGAGCAGTACTTC.

In DNA form, the CDR3 reads TGTGCCAGCAGCTTGAAGGACCTCAATGAAAAACTGTTTTTT. Translated, it gives CASSLKDLNEKLFF. V gene TRBV5-4 combines with J gene TRBJ1-4; D is unclear. Trimming stripped 1 base from V and 5 bases from J, with 9 bases between. The length of the CDR3 is 14 residues. The germline CDR1 and CDR2 sequences are SGHNT and YYREEE (reference sequence).

CDR3 in amino acids: CASSLVIAGSTDTQYF. For the CDR3, the DNA is TGTGCCAGCAGCTTAGTGATAGCGGGGAGCACAGATACGCAGTATTTT. The J gene is TRBJ2-3, the V gene TRBV7-9; 8 bases map to TRBD2. V trimming: 1 base; J trimming: 0 bases; junction bases outside the gene matches: 3. The CDR3 extends over 16 amino acids. Per the germline V gene, CDR1 is SEHNR and CDR2 is FQNEAQ (reference sequence).

There are a few counts of this clone. The chain has TRBV30 and TRBJ1-1; D is unresolved. V lost 2 bases, J lost 3 bases, and 7 bases lay in between. Germline lookup yields CDR1 GTSNPN and CDR2 SVGIG (reference sequence). The CDR3 covers 12 residues. The CDR3 region is CAWSRTDTEAFF. The CDR3 DNA reads as TGTGCCTGGAGTAGGACCGACACTGAAGCTTTCTTT. Full variable domain (rest looked up from reference TRBV30 and TRBJ1-1): SQTIHQWPATLVQPVGSPLSLECTVEGTSNPNLYWYRQAAGRGLQLLFYSVGIGQISSEVPQNLSASRPQDRQFILSSKKLLLSDSGFYLCAWSRTDTEAFFGQGTRLTVV.

The rearrangement uses TRBV28 and TRBJ2-4; D is undetermined. CDR1 is MDHEN, CDR2 SYDVKM, per germline. The ends were cut back, 8 bases at V and 10 bases at J, with 12 bases in the middle. The CDR3 has 11 amino acids. CDR3 amino acids: CASGLEGIQYF. The CDR3 DNA follows: TGTGCCAGCGGGCTCGAAGGGATTCAGTACTTC.

The V and J genes are TRBV5-1 and TRBJ2-1, with TRBD2 matching 7 bases. After removal of 7 bases from V and 4 bases from J, the junction contained 5 bases not matched to a gene. The CDR3 is 13 residues long. Germline lookup yields CDR1 SGHRS and CDR2 YFSETQ. CDR3 sequence (DNA): TGCGCCAGCGGCTCTAGCGGATACAATGAGCAGTTCTTC. This encodes CASGSSGYNEQFF.

This chain joins TRBV7-2 and TRBJ2-5; 9 nucleotides match TRBD2. The CDR3 consists of 19 residues. Germline V lookup: CDR1 SGHTA, CDR2 FQGNSA. V lost 5 bases and J lost 5; bases outside the gene matches: 21. CDR3 sequence (DNA): TGTGCCAGCAGCCCGCTGGGGCTAGCGGGAAAAGGGGCGGGGGAGACCCAGTACTTC. Translation: CASSPLGLAGKGAGETQYF. Together with reference TRBV7-2 and TRBJ2-5, the CDR3 gives the full variable domain: GAGVSQSPSNKVTEKGKDVELRCDPISGHTALYWYRQSLGQGLEFLIYFQGNSAPDKSGLPSDRFSAERTGGSVSTLTIQRTQQEDSAVYLCASSPLGLAGKGAGETQYFGPGTRLLVL.

This clone was seen a single time. J is TRBJ1-6 and V is TRBV30, with no clear D. V lost 3 bases, J lost 8 bases, and 17 bases lay in between. Germline V gene sequence: CDR1 GTSNPN, CDR2 SVGIG (reference sequence). The CDR3 runs 15 residues. The CDR3 region is CAWRRWVVWDSPLHF. For the CDR3, the DNA is TGTGCCTGGAGACGGTGGGTGGTATGGGATTCACCCCTCCACTTT.

V usage is TRBV10-3 and J usage is TRBJ2-7; 7 positions match TRBD2. V trimming: 0 bases; J trimming: 3 bases; junction bases outside the gene matches: 11. The CDR3 runs 17 residues. Looked up from germline, CDR1 is ENHRY and CDR2 is SYGVKD. CDR3 amino acids: CAISESMRELASYEQYF. The CDR3 coding sequence is TGTGCCATCAGTGAGTCGATGCGGGAACTAGCGAGCTACGAGCAGTACTTC.

This clone was seen only a few times. The V and J genes are TRBV5-4 and TRBJ1-2; 7 positions match TRBD1. The CDR3 spans 14 residues. The germline CDR1 and CDR2 sequences are SGHNT and YYREEE (reference sequence). The junction had 5 bases not matched to a gene; V was cut back by 3 bases and J by 3 bases. The CDR3 is CASSSGQLDYGYTF. CDR3 coding DNA: TGTGCCAGCAGCTCGGGACAGTTAGACTATGGCTACACCTTC. The variable domain in full, with the rest retrieved from reference TRBV5-4 and TRBJ1-2, is ETGVTQSPTHLIKTRGQQVTLRCSSQSGHNTVSWYQQALGQGPQFIFQYYREEENGRGNFPPRFSGLQFPNYSSELNVNALELDDSALYLCASSSGQLDYGYTFGSGTRLTVV.